This T cell receptor beta chain was sequenced for a study of blood T cell repertoires in COVID-19. Study summary: Acute and convalescent COVID-19 specimens originated in the United States, Italy and Spain. PBMCs, B-cell-depleted T cells, or T cells provided the cDNA or gDNA that made up the material.

Germline V lookup: CDR1 SGHRS, CDR2 YFSETQ. The CDR3 is made up of 15 amino acids. The trim removed 3 bases at V and 11 bases at J, leaving 13 bases unmatched. Original methodology: Reference gene primer amplification yielded estimated nucleated cell counts. Profiling relied on immunoSEQ multiplex PCR, and the TCRdb table lists in-frame clones only, not all of them. Clonal size and the V and J genes are those of that table, whereas D and trimming came from the DNA. The sample holds a few hundred thousand clones, roughly nine tenths seen once. The TCR originated in a man in his forties or fifties who had recovered from COVID-19. The sequenced sample was peripheral blood. The rearrangement uses TRBV5-1 and TRBJ2-3; 9 bases are shared with TRBD1. This CDR3 is CASSSTGGRGEWQYF. The CDR3 DNA is TGCGCCAGCAGCTCGACAGGGGGGAGAGGGGAATGGCAGTATTTT.